A single sample is the source of the 22 T cell receptor beta chains below, sequenced in a study of T-cell memory formation after mild COVID-19. One entry per CDR3 protein, called by TCRdb with MiXCR from the 5' RACE reads. The sample has about 290,000 distinct CDR3 sequences; 15% to 20% are singletons. The sample was PBMCs or a T cell subset sorted from them (not recorded which). The receptors were gathered from a man aged 18-30 years who had mild COVID-19 (a few samples of this study predate the infection). Cell type and time point are not known.

This clonotype was seen repeatedly, ten times or more. The chain joins TRBV6-2 or TRBV6-3 to TRBJ2-1; TRBD2 aligns across 9 bases. The CDR3 spans 14 residues. Germline loops: CDR1 MNHEY, CDR2 SVGEGT. The V and J ends lost 6 bases and 5 bases, in that order; junction bases with no gene match: 5. The chain's CDR3 is CASRQRGVDNEQFF. The CDR3 DNA reads TGTGCCAGCAGACAGCGGGGGGTAGACAATGAGCAGTTCTTC.

In the case of this clonotype: This sequence may be a read error, since a much larger clone differs from it by one base. The rearrangement uses TRBV4-2 and TRBJ2-1; the D is unclear. Germline V lookup: CDR1 LGHNA, CDR2 YNFKEQ. The CDR3 is 11 amino acids. The V end lost 3 bases, the J end lost 5 bases, and 2 bases lay between the germline ends. CDR3 in DNA: TGTGCCAGCAGCCACGACAATGAGCAGTTCTTC. Translated: CASSHDNEQFF.

V usage is TRBV2 and J usage is TRBJ2-1; 7 positions agree with TRBD1. With 6 bases clipped from V and 9 bases from J, the junction kept 8 bases outside the gene matches. Germline V CDR1 and CDR2: SNHLY, FYNNEI. The CDR3 consists of 13 residues. The CDR3 spells CASRQGVLFEQFF. The DNA for the CDR3 is TGTGCCAGCAGGCAGGGGGTCCTCTTTGAGCAGTTCTTC.

This clonotype was seen more than once but under ten times. The chain recombines TRBV6-5 with TRBJ2-7; 12 bases fit TRBD2. The V segment lost 5 bases and the J segment 2 bases; nucleotides outside the gene matches: 10. CDR3 length equals 17 residues. The germline gives CDR1 MNHEY, CDR2 SVGAGI. This CDR3 is CASSTSGGSHSPYEQYF. CDR3 bases: TGTGCCAGCAGTACTAGCGGGGGGAGCCATTCTCCCTACGAGCAGTACTTC.

This clonotype was detected ten times or more. The rearrangement links TRBV7-2 to TRBJ1-1; D remains unclear. The CDR3 length is 14 residues. Trimming removed 5 bases from V and 0 bases from J, with 10 bases in between. Germline V gene data show CDR1 as SGHTA and CDR2 as FQGNSA. The CDR3 region is CASSLPGLNTEAFF. In DNA, the CDR3 is TGTGCCAGCAGCCTACCGGGTTTGAACACTGAAGCTTTCTTT.

The V call is TRBV3-1, the J call TRBJ2-5; weak D call: TRBD1 (6 bases). This CDR3 is built from 15 residues. V was clipped by 1 base and J by 0 bases, with 9 bases between them. Germline assignment: CDR1 LGHDT and CDR2 YNNKEL (reference sequence). CDR3 region: CASSQVTGYQETQYF. CDR3 in DNA: TGTGCCAGCAGCCAAGTCACAGGGTACCAAGAGACCCAGTACTTC.

This clonotype appeared a few times. The chain uses TRBV6-1 and TRBJ1-1; TRBD1 might be the D (5 bases). CDR1 MNHNS and CDR2 SASEGT come from the germline V gene. Trimming stripped 9 bases from V and 3 bases from J, with 17 bases between. This CDR3 has 14 amino acids. This chain's CDR3 is CASFPRGTDTEAFF. For the CDR3, the DNA is TGTGCCAGTTTCCCTAGGGGTACGGACACTGAAGCTTTCTTT.

The chain combines TRBV5-1 with TRBJ2-1; TRBD2 matches at 11 bases. Germline V gene lookup returns CDR1 SGHRS and CDR2 YFSETQ. Unmatched junction bases numbered 5, after V lost 4 bases and J lost 2 bases. The CDR3 covers 16 residues. CDR3 coding DNA: TGCGCCAGCAGCAGTACTAGCGGGGGACCCTACAATGAGCAGTTCTTC. This codes for CASSSTSGGPYNEQFF.

V and J are TRBV4-1 and TRBJ1-5; TRBD1 might be the D (6 bases). V was trimmed by 3 bases and J by 5 bases, leaving 17 bases between them. CDR3 length: 16 residues. From germline, CDR1 is MGHRA and CDR2 YSYEKL. CDR3 nucleotide sequence: TGCGCCAGCAGCCACCCTACAGGGTCGGTTTATCAGCCCCAGCATTTT. Residues: CASSHPTGSVYQPQHF.

J is TRBJ2-1 and V is TRBV4-3; 8 nucleotides line up with TRBD2. The CDR3 has 19 amino acids. The germline V gene encodes CDR1 LGHNA and CDR2 YSLEER. Unmatched junction bases numbered 12, after V lost 0 bases and J lost 2 bases. The CDR3 DNA sequence: TGCGCCAGCAGCCAAGACCCCTCTCAGGCGGGGGGCGCCTACAATGAGCAGTTCTTC. Its translation: CASSQDPSQAGGAYNEQFF.

This clonotype appeared a few times. The chain employs TRBV7-3 and TRBJ2-3; perhaps TRBD1 as D (6 bases). The CDR3 consists of 17 residues. Germline lookup yields CDR1 SGHTA and CDR2 FQGTGA. V lost 5 bases and J lost 2, with 20 bases in between. The CDR3 is CASSPNRWGRTTDTQYF. As DNA, the CDR3 is TGTGCCAGCAGCCCTAACCGCTGGGGGCGCACCACAGATACGCAGTATTTT.

The chain is built from TRBV20-1 and TRBJ1-2; TRBD1 matches at 8 bases. J was trimmed by 7 bases and V by 2 bases; bases with no gene match: 6. CDR1 is DFQATT, CDR2 SNEGSKA, per germline (reference sequence). This CDR3 comprises 13 residues. CDR3 in amino acids: CSARRDRGPGYTF. In DNA form, the CDR3 reads TGCAGTGCTAGAAGAGACAGGGGACCTGGCTACACCTTC.

This clonotype was found many times. The chain has TRBV5-1 and TRBJ2-3, with D unresolved. Germline CDR1 reads SGHRS; CDR2 reads YFSETQ. V was shortened by 4 bases and J by 4 bases, with 7 bases between the two germline ends. The CDR3 totals 12 residues. CDR3 nucleotides: TGCGCCAGCAGCCTCTTTTCAGATACGCAGTATTTT. It specifies CASSLFSDTQYF.

The rearrangement links TRBV7-9 to TRBJ2-5; 8 bases match TRBD2. Germline V gene data show CDR1 as SEHNR and CDR2 as FQNEAQ (reference sequence). Trimming at V came to 6 bases and at J to 2 bases, leaving 11 bases not matched to a gene. The CDR3 is made up of 16 amino acids. The CDR3 here is CASRAPGTRGQETQYF. The CDR3 DNA reads TGTGCCAGCAGAGCACCCGGGACTAGGGGGCAAGAGACCCAGTACTTC.

This clonotype occurred a few times. The chain uses TRBV2 and TRBJ1-5; D is possibly TRBD1 (6 bases). This CDR3 has 17 residues. In germline, CDR1 is SNHLY, CDR2 FYNNEI. V was cut by 9 bases and J by 0 bases, with 21 bases left in between. The CDR3 bases are TGTGCCAGTCGTGGAGGGGGGTCAGCACGTAGCAATCAGCCCCAGCATTTT. Translating gives CASRGGGSARSNQPQHF. The entire variable domain, with the rest obtained from reference TRBV2 and TRBJ1-5, is as follows: EPEVTQTPSHQVTQMGQEVILRCVPISNHLYFYWYRQILGQKVEFLVSFYNNEISEKSEIFDDQFSVERPDGSNFTLKIRSTKLEDSAMYFCASRGGGSARSNQPQHFGDGTRLSIL.

This clonotype was seen a handful of times. The chain uses TRBV6-5 and TRBJ1-1; TRBD1 matches at 7 bases. Looked up from germline, CDR1 is MNHEY and CDR2 is SVGAGI. The trim removed 6 bases at V and 5 bases at J, leaving 6 bases unmatched. The CDR3 loop spans 13 amino acids. The CDR3 loop reads CASRTQGLTEAFF. CDR3 in DNA: TGTGCCAGCAGAACACAGGGGTTGACTGAAGCTTTCTTT.

In its sample, this clonotype was seen a few times. The chain recombines TRBV7-2 with TRBJ2-3; D tentatively fits TRBD1 or TRBD2 (5 bases each). CDR3 length equals 18 residues. Germline V gives CDR1 SGHTA, CDR2 FQGNSA. V shed 3 bases and J shed 6 bases, with 25 bases lying between them. The CDR3 is CASSLGVRPPPESDTQYF. CDR3 sequence (DNA): TGTGCCAGCAGCTTGGGGGTGCGGCCTCCCCCGGAATCCGATACGCAGTATTTT.

This clonotype occurred a few times. The chain joins TRBV6-4 to TRBJ1-6, with D unclear. CDR1 and CDR2 (germline): MRHNA, SNTAGT. This CDR3 is 15 amino acids long. V lost 7 bases and J 0 bases, leaving 10 bases between the germline ends. Written as DNA, the CDR3 is TGTGCCAGCACCTCCGGAAGCTCCTATAATTCACCCCTCCACTTT. This sequence encodes CASTSGSSYNSPLHF.

This clonotype was recorded many times. The V and J genes are TRBV5-1 and TRBJ1-1, with a possible D match to TRBD1 (6 bases). The CDR3 is 19 amino acids. Germline loops: CDR1 SGHRS, CDR2 YFSETQ. Trimming removed 1 base from V and 3 bases from J, with 25 bases in between. CDR3: CASSLWPSTGRWSDTEAFF. In DNA, the CDR3 is TGCGCCAGCAGCTTGTGGCCTTCGACAGGCAGGTGGTCGGACACTGAAGCTTTCTTT.

The rearrangement links TRBV11-3 to TRBJ2-1; D is unresolved. The CDR3 sequence is 13 residues long. In germline, CDR1 is SGHNT, CDR2 YENEEA. V lost 5 bases and J lost 10, with 15 bases in between. The CDR3 DNA sequence: TGTGCCAGCAGCCCCAAATACATAGACGAGCAGTTCTTC. It specifies CASSPKYIDEQFF.

The chain combines TRBV7-2 with TRBJ2-5; 12 bases are shared with TRBD2. The CDR3 runs to 16 residues. The germline CDR1 and CDR2 sequences are SGHTA and FQGNSA. Trimming took 5 bases from V and 5 from J; bases not matched to a gene: 9. The CDR3 bases are TGTGCCAGCAGCAGGACTAGCGGGATAAAGGGGGAGACCCAGTACTTC. Its translation: CASSRTSGIKGETQYF.

This clonotype was recorded a few times. This chain connects TRBV20-1 to TRBJ1-1; D is unclear. The CDR3 totals 14 residues. Trimming left V 3 bases short and J 1 base short, with 12 bases between. Per the germline V gene, CDR1 is DFQATT and CDR2 is SNEGSKA (reference sequence). CDR3 DNA: TGCAGTGCTAGCACTATGGACGGGAACACTGAAGCTTTCTTT. This sequence encodes CSASTMDGNTEAFF.